The TCR beta chain under discussion was sequenced for a study of T cell responses to AZD1222 COVID-19 vaccine. Points from the study as a whole: Spike-specific TCR repertoires showed rising breadth and depth after two AZD1222 doses. Females outnumbered males among donors, who were mostly white British; clonal diversity was possibly underestimated. Regions 160-218 and 743-854 held dominance among vaccine-associated CD4 TCRs, which spanned spike.

Clones were read by immunoSEQ multiplex PCR, and TCRdb kept only the in-frame ones, dropping some. The repertoire holds around 110,000 clones, with about 90% as singletons. Regarding this clone: Antigen unknown.

The sequenced sample was peripheral blood, obtained on day 0 of AZD1222 vaccination. The origin of this receptor is an adult in good health.

CDR3 in DNA: TGTGCCAGCAGCCAGGTCGGGGGAGCCTCCTACGAGCAGTACTTC. Its translation is CASSQVGGASYEQYF. The chain links TRBV14 to TRBJ2-7; D perhaps matches TRBD2 (6 bases). Trimming removed 3 bases from V and 0 bases from J, with 12 bases in between. The CDR3 runs to 15 residues. CDR1 is SGHDN, CDR2 FVKESK, per germline.